The 30 T cell receptor beta chains listed next were all sequenced from one sample in a study of T cell responses to AZD1222 COVID-19 vaccine. The assay was immunoSEQ multiplex PCR, and TCRdb's table has in-frame clones only and misses some. The table shows about 180,000 clones, with approximately 90% occurring only once. The material sequenced was peripheral blood, taken on day 0 of AZD1222 vaccination. These receptors all come from an adult in good health.

The chain uses TRBV24-1 and TRBJ1-5; 8 nucleotides align to TRBD1. Per the germline V gene, CDR1 is KGHDR and CDR2 is SFDVKD. The J segment lost 5 bases and the V segment lost 4 bases, leaving 9 bases of the junction unmatched. This CDR3 region has 16 residues. DNA for the CDR3: TGTGCCACCAGTGACAAAGCGGACAGGGTGGATCAGCCCCAGCATTTT. Protein: CATSDKADRVDQPQHF.

This chain uses TRBV5-1 with TRBJ2-2; D gene unclear. The CDR3 is 15 residues long. Germline CDR1 SGHRS, CDR2 YFSETQ. The V end was cut by 1 base, the J end by 6 bases, with 13 bases between. CDR3 DNA: TGCGCCAGCAGCTTGTCTTTTCTGGGCCCCGGGGAGCTGTTTTTT. This translates into CASSLSFLGPGELFF.

The chain links TRBV9 to TRBJ1-2; D is unclear. The CDR3 totals 16 residues. Trimming took off 0 bases at V and 0 bases at J, with 12 bases between the two ends. Germline V CDR1 and CDR2: SGDLS, YYNGEE. The DNA of the CDR3 is TGTGCCAGCAGCGTAGCTAACCCGGGAGCTAACTATGGCTACACCTTC. It specifies CASSVANPGANYGYTF.

This chain connects TRBV15 to TRBJ1-5; 9 bases agree with TRBD1. Germline V lookup: CDR1 LNHNV, CDR2 YYDKDF (reference sequence). Unmatched junction bases numbered 2, after V lost 5 bases and J lost 0 bases. CDR3 size: 15 residues. CDR3 in DNA: TGTGCCACCAGCCGACAGGGGGATAGCAATCAGCCCCAGCATTTT. Translated, it gives CATSRQGDSNQPQHF. The whole variable domain, filled in from reference TRBV15 and TRBJ1-5, reads DAMVIQNPRYQVTQFGKPVTLSCSQTLNHNVMYWYQQKSSQAPKLLFHYYDKDFNNEADTPDNFQSRRPNTSFCFLDIRSPGLGDTAMYLCATSRQGDSNQPQHFGDGTRLSIL.

On this clone itself: The sample holds other DNA sequences that translate to the same CDR3. The rearrangement joins TRBV5-4 to TRBJ1-1; D uncertain. Germline CDR1 reads SGHNT; CDR2 reads YYREEE (reference sequence). This CDR3 region has 13 residues. The V end was cut by 0 bases, the J end by 1 base, with 4 bases between. The CDR3 bases are TGTGCCAGCAGCTTGGGAGGGAACACTGAAGCTTTCTTT. Translated: CASSLGGNTEAFF.

V and J are TRBV5-4 and TRBJ2-7; no clear D gene. The CDR3 covers 16 residues. V was pared by 0 bases and J by 3 bases, with 16 bases between. Germline CDR1 and CDR2: SGHNT and YYREEE (reference sequence). CDR3 DNA sequence: TGTGCCAGCAGCTTGGCCCGGACGTCCCTAAACTACGAGCAGTACTTC. Protein product: CASSLARTSLNYEQYF.

The chain combines TRBV19 with TRBJ2-6; D uncertain. V was shortened by 0 bases and J by 4 bases, with 7 bases between the two germline ends. Germline loops: CDR1 LNHDA, CDR2 SQIVND (reference sequence). This CDR3 has 15 residues. This CDR3 reads CASSIEAEGANVLTF. The CDR3 bases are TGTGCCAGTAGTATAGAAGCTGAAGGGGCCAACGTCCTGACTTTC.

Of note for this clone: The same CDR3 can be traced to other DNA sequences in this sample. The V call is TRBV6-2 or TRBV6-3, the J call TRBJ1-1; no reliable D call. Germline CDR1 and CDR2: MNHEY and SVGEGT. This CDR3 has 13 residues. The V and J ends lost 2 bases and 1 base respectively, with 5 bases between them. CDR3 residues: CASSYRGNTEAFF. Written as DNA, the CDR3 is TGTGCCAGCAGTTACCGGGGGAACACTGAAGCTTTCTTT.

In this sample, this clone turned up a few times. V gene TRBV19 combines with J gene TRBJ1-5; D gene unclear. The CDR3 runs 13 residues. V lost 7 bases to trimming and J lost 7 bases, with 14 bases between them. Looked up from germline, CDR1 is LNHDA and CDR2 is SQIVND (reference sequence). The CDR3 bases are TGTGCCAGTACCCTTGAGGGAGGGCAGCCCCAGCATTTT. It encodes CASTLEGGQPQHF.

The chain has TRBV7-2 and TRBJ2-1; unclear D gene. Deletions cut 5 bases from V and 4 bases from J, with 9 bases between. Germline V lookup: CDR1 SGHTA, CDR2 FQGNSA. This CDR3 comprises 13 residues. In DNA, the CDR3 is TGTGCCAGCAGCCCACGGTTTTACAATGAGCAGTTCTTC. Amino acid sequence: CASSPRFYNEQFF.

The chain carries TRBV28 and TRBJ1-2; 7 bases agree with TRBD1. The CDR3 has 12 amino acids. V was pared by 6 bases and J by 8 bases, with 6 bases of the junction left unmatched. CDR1 is MDHEN and CDR2 is SYDVKM in the germline V gene. CDR3 amino acids: CASSQGQRGYTF. The CDR3 DNA is TGTGCCAGCAGCCAGGGACAGCGGGGCTACACCTTC.

V usage is TRBV18 and J usage is TRBJ2-3, with D perhaps given as TRBD1 or TRBD2 (5 bases each). Germline values: CDR1 KGHSH, CDR2 LQKENI. Trimming stripped 2 bases from V and 4 bases from J, with 10 bases between. The CDR3 sequence is 14 residues long. The DNA for the CDR3 is TGTGCCAGCTCACCAGGGACGGTGGCAGATACGCAGTATTTT. Amino acid sequence: CASSPGTVADTQYF.

This sequence joins TRBV15 and TRBJ2-1, with 8 bases that match TRBD1. V gave up 2 bases and J gave up 8 bases; unmatched junction bases: 14. Germline CDR1 reads LNHNV; CDR2 reads YYDKDF (reference sequence). CDR3 length: 17 residues. CDR3 sequence: CATSRRLGTGGLDEQFF. CDR3 DNA sequence: TGTGCCACCAGCAGACGCCTCGGGACAGGTGGACTCGATGAGCAGTTCTTC. The whole variable domain, filled in from reference TRBV15 and TRBJ2-1, reads DAMVIQNPRYQVTQFGKPVTLSCSQTLNHNVMYWYQQKSSQAPKLLFHYYDKDFNNEADTPDNFQSRRPNTSFCFLDIRSPGLGDTAMYLCATSRRLGTGGLDEQFFGPGTRLTVL.

Worth noting for this clone: This sample includes further DNA sequences coding for the same CDR3. The rearrangement uses TRBV11-3 and TRBJ1-3, with D hard to call. CDR3 size: 13 residues. V lost 3 bases to trimming and J lost 0 bases, with 3 bases between them. CDR1 SGHNT and CDR2 YENEEA come from the germline V gene. The CDR3 here is CASSLNSGNTIYF. The CDR3 DNA is TGTGCCAGCAGCTTGAACTCTGGAAACACCATATATTTT. Based on the CDR3 plus reference TRBV11-3 and TRBJ1-3, the full variable domain is EAGVVQSPRYKIIEKKQPVAFWCNPISGHNTLYWYLQNLGQGPELLIRYENEEAVDDSQLPKDRFSAERLKGVDSTLKIQPAELGDSAVYLCASSLNSGNTIYFGEGSWLTVV.

The rearrangement links TRBV27 to TRBJ1-1; D is possibly TRBD1 (5 bases). Between the trimmed V and J ends, which lost 4 bases and 5 bases, there was a span of 14 bases. In germline, CDR1 is MNHEY, CDR2 SMNVEV (reference sequence). This CDR3 spans 14 amino acids. The CDR3 DNA reads TGTGCCAGCAGTTCAGTCAAGGAGGGGACTGAAGCTTTCTTT. This translates into CASSSVKEGTEAFF.

The chain joins TRBV7-2 to TRBJ2-4; the match to TRBD2 covers 9 bases. Germline V gives CDR1 SGHTA, CDR2 FQGNSA. V lost 5 bases, J lost 7 bases, and 9 bases stayed unmatched. This CDR3 has 15 amino acids. In nucleotides, the CDR3 is TGTGCCAGCAGCCCAGAGGTAGCGGGGGAGAACATTCAGTACTTC. Translated, it gives CASSPEVAGENIQYF.

V and J are TRBV11-2 and TRBJ2-3; D remains ambiguous. Germline CDR1 is SGHAT and CDR2 is FQNNGV. The V end was cut by 5 bases, the J end by 0 bases, with 12 bases between. This CDR3 has 15 amino acids. CDR3 nucleotide sequence: TGTGCCAGCAGCGCCCCCGGGTCTAGCACAGATACGCAGTATTTT. Protein product: CASSAPGSSTDTQYF.

This sequence joins TRBV12-5 and TRBJ1-1, with 9 bases fitting TRBD1. Losses at the gene ends were 7 bases for V and 4 bases for J; bases not matched to a gene: 7. This CDR3 is built from 14 residues. CDR1 and CDR2 from the germline V gene are LGHNT and FRNRAP. CDR3 sequence (DNA): TGTGCTAGTGCCTCTGGGACAGGGATCACTGAAGCTTTCTTT. Its translation: CASASGTGITEAFF.

V gene TRBV30 combines with J gene TRBJ1-2; D remains unclear. Per the germline V gene, CDR1 is GTSNPN and CDR2 is SVGIG (reference sequence). The CDR3 extends over 11 amino acids. V gave up 5 bases and J gave up 4 bases, with 8 bases separating them. The CDR3 DNA reads TGTGCCTGGGCAGGAGCCTATGGCTACACCTTC. Translating it yields CAWAGAYGYTF.

CDR3 nucleotide sequence: TGTGCCAGCAGTTTACAGCTTCCTAACTATGGCTACACCTTC. It is translated as CASSLQLPNYGYTF. The chain carries TRBV6-5 and TRBJ1-2; D gene ambiguous. CDR3 length: 14 amino acids. The ends were cut back, 4 bases at V and 0 bases at J, with 9 bases in the middle. Germline lookup yields CDR1 MNHEY and CDR2 SVGAGI.

The chain has TRBV24-1 and TRBJ1-3; a possible D gene is TRBD1 (5 bases). CDR3 length: 14 amino acids. CDR1 and CDR2 (germline): KGHDR, SFDVKD. Trimming cost V 9 bases and J 1 base, with 12 bases left between them. In DNA, the CDR3 is TGTGCCACCGCCCCCAGGGAATCTGGAAACACCATATATTTT. Translation: CATAPRESGNTIYF.

V and J are TRBV7-9 and TRBJ1-2; tentatively, D is TRBD1 (6 bases). The V end was cut by 3 bases, the J end by 3 bases, with 17 bases between. CDR1 is SEHNR and CDR2 is FQNEAQ in the germline V gene (reference sequence). The CDR3 is 16 residues long. DNA for the CDR3: TGTGCCAGCAGCTTGAACAGGGAACGGCTTGACTATGGCTACACCTTC. It encodes CASSLNRERLDYGYTF.

This clone was seen once. The chain recombines TRBV27 with TRBJ1-1; 7 positions match TRBD1. This CDR3 is 16 amino acids long. Trimming took 5 bases from V and 0 from J; bases not matched to a gene: 9. Germline V lookup: CDR1 MNHEY, CDR2 SMNVEV (reference sequence). CDR3 sequence reads: CASSPQTTGVNTEAFF. In nucleotides, the CDR3 is TGTGCCAGCAGTCCACAGACAACAGGGGTGAACACTGAAGCTTTCTTT.

In DNA form, the CDR3 reads TGCGCCAGCAGCCAAGAAGTGGGGCGTTCCTACAATGAGCAGTTCTTC. It is translated as CASSQEVGRSYNEQFF. The V gene is TRBV4-3, the J gene TRBJ2-1, with a tentative D call TRBD1 (5 bases). Germline V gene sequence: CDR1 LGHNA, CDR2 YSLEER. CDR3 length: 16 amino acids. Trimming removed 0 bases from V and 1 base from J, with 10 bases in between.

V and J are TRBV7-3 and TRBJ2-3; weak D call: TRBD2 (6 bases). V was trimmed by 5 bases and J by 3 bases, leaving 15 bases between them. The CDR3 loop spans 15 amino acids. Germline assignment: CDR1 SGHTA and CDR2 FQGTGA. Here the CDR3 DNA reads TGTGCCAGCAGCCCCGTGGGAGGCGGAACAGATACGCAGTATTTT. Encoded protein: CASSPVGGGTDTQYF.

The chain links TRBV2 to TRBJ1-1; the D gene is possibly TRBD1 (5 bases). Trimming removed 10 bases from V and 4 bases from J, with 22 bases in between. This CDR3 is 15 amino acids long. Germline CDR1 is SNHLY and CDR2 is FYNNEI. CDR3 sequence: CATLYPRGQGTEAFF. CDR3 in DNA: TGTGCCACCCTCTACCCCCGGGGCCAGGGCACTGAAGCTTTCTTT.

V gene TRBV5-1 combines with J gene TRBJ1-6; TRBD1 matches 8 bases. Looked up from germline, CDR1 is SGHRS and CDR2 is YFSETQ. The CDR3 loop spans 14 amino acids. V gave up 4 bases and J gave up 8 bases; unmatched junction bases: 5. This CDR3 is CASSIDRGDSPLHF. Written as DNA, the CDR3 is TGCGCCAGCAGCATCGACAGGGGAGATTCACCCCTCCACTTT.

The chain joins TRBV28 to TRBJ1-5; maybe TRBD1 (6 bases). The germline gives CDR1 MDHEN, CDR2 SYDVKM. V lost 7 bases, J lost 3 bases, and 19 bases lay in between. This CDR3 spans 16 amino acids. CDR3 sequence: CASTKGGGRLNQPQHF. CDR3 DNA: TGTGCCAGCACCAAAGGGGGGGGGAGGCTCAATCAGCCCCAGCATTTT.

V usage is TRBV2 and J usage is TRBJ1-1; a possible D gene is TRBD1 (5 bases). This CDR3 is 15 amino acids long. Germline V lookup: CDR1 SNHLY, CDR2 FYNNEI. Trimming took 6 bases from V and 3 from J, leaving 17 bases between them. CDR3 residues: CASRGDRATHTEAFF. DNA of the CDR3: TGTGCCAGCAGGGGGGACCGGGCTACGCACACTGAAGCTTTCTTT.

V gene TRBV11-2 combines with J gene TRBJ2-1; the match to TRBD2 covers 11 bases. The CDR3 is 17 residues long. Germline assignment: CDR1 SGHAT and CDR2 FQNNGV. V dropped 4 bases and J dropped 8; count of bases not matched to a gene: 13. In DNA form, the CDR3 reads TGTGCCAGCAGCTCGACTAGCGGGGACCCATTCGGAGATGAGCAGTTCTTC. It codes for CASSSTSGDPFGDEQFF.